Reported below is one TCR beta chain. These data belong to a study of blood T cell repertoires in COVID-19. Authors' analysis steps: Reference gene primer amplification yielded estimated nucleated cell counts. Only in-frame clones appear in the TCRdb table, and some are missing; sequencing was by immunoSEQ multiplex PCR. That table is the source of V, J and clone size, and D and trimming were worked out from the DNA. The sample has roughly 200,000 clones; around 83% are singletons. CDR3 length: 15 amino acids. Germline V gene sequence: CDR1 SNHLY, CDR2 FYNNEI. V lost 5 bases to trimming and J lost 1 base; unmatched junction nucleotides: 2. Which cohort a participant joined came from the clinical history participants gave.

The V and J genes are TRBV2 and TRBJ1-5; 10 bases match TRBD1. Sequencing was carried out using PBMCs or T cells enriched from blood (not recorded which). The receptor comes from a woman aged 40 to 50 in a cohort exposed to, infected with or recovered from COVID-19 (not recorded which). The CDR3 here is CASSWGQGSNQPQHF. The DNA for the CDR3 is TGTGCCAGCAGTTGGGGACAGGGGAGCAATCAGCCCCAGCATTTT. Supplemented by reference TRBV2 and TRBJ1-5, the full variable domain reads EPEVTQTPSHQVTQMGQEVILRCVPISNHLYFYWYRQILGQKVEFLVSFYNNEISEKSEIFDDQFSVERPDGSNFTLKIRSTKLEDSAMYFCASSWGQGSNQPQHFGDGTRLSIL.